These 24 T cell receptor beta chains were sequenced from one sample in a study of a mutant IDH1 vaccine in newly diagnosed glioma. The time point was: week 5, during vaccination. In every dose of vaccine, 300 ug of mutant IDH1 20-mer peptide was given alongside topical imiquimod. No cognate antigen is known for these TCRs. Repertoires were generated with immunoSEQ multiplex PCR, while TCRdb's copy carries only in-frame clones and drops some. The data show 53,000 or so clones, around 80% seen once. Sequencing was performed on PBMCs, taken from a glioma patient whose treatment included an IDH1 peptide vaccine. These receptors all stem from a middle-aged man with glioma.

This chain connects TRBV15 to TRBJ1-1; D is uncertain. CDR3 length equals 15 residues. V lost 0 bases, J lost 0 bases, and 8 bases lay in between. CDR1 is LNHNV and CDR2 is YYDKDF in the germline V gene (reference sequence). As DNA, the CDR3 is TGTGCCACCAGCAGAGATAAGGCGGTGAACACTGAAGCTTTCTTT. This sequence encodes CATSRDKAVNTEAFF.

This clone was recorded a few times. The rearrangement uses TRBV28 and TRBJ2-2; tentatively, D is TRBD2 (5 bases). The CDR3 is 12 residues long. V lost 5 bases to trimming and J lost 6 bases, with 7 bases between them. Germline lookup yields CDR1 MDHEN and CDR2 SYDVKM. As DNA, the CDR3 is TGTGCCAGCAGTAGAGGGTCCGGGGAGCTGTTTTTT. It codes for CASSRGSGELFF.

This clone was seen a few times. This rearrangement joins TRBV6-4 to TRBJ1-1; D gene uncertain. This CDR3 has 13 amino acids. Germline-derived CDR1 and CDR2 are MRHNA and SNTAGT. The V and J ends lost 4 bases and 7 bases respectively, with 13 bases between them. The CDR3 DNA reads as TGTGCCAGCAGTGCTCAGGCCTTAGGTGAAGCTTTCTTT. Translation gives CASSAQALGEAFF.

The rearrangement links TRBV7-3 to TRBJ2-3, with D maybe TRBD1 (5 bases). Looked up from germline, CDR1 is SGHTA and CDR2 is FQGTGA. V was trimmed by 1 base and J by 3 bases, leaving 8 bases between them. CDR3 length equals 14 residues. The CDR3 DNA is TGTGCCAGCAGCTTAAAAGGGGTAACAGATACGCAGTATTTT. It codes for CASSLKGVTDTQYF.

The chain combines TRBV6-1 with TRBJ1-1; possibly TRBD1 for D (5 bases). Germline V lookup: CDR1 MNHNS, CDR2 SASEGT. V lost 0 bases and J lost 11, with 19 bases in between. This CDR3 spans 15 amino acids. CDR3 sequence reads: CASSEALAGPKGAFF. The CDR3 DNA follows: TGTGCCAGCAGTGAAGCGCTTGCGGGGCCAAAGGGGGCTTTCTTT.

In DNA form, the CDR3 reads TGTGCCTGGAGTGTTTCGGGGAACTATGGCTACACCTTC. It translates to CAWSVSGNYGYTF. J is TRBJ1-2 and V is TRBV30; D remains ambiguous. Per germline, CDR1 GTSNPN and CDR2 SVGIG (reference sequence). V dropped 0 bases and J dropped 2 bases, with 7 bases sitting between them. The CDR3 spans 13 residues.

V gene TRBV7-9 combines with J gene TRBJ2-7; 10 bases fit TRBD2. V was clipped by 5 bases and J by 7 bases; unmatched bases: 2. Germline assignment: CDR1 SEHNR and CDR2 FQNEAQ (reference sequence). This CDR3 has 12 residues. CDR3 amino acids: CASSRTSGEQYF. The CDR3 DNA reads TGTGCCAGCAGCCGGACTAGCGGAGAGCAGTACTTC. Complete variable domain (other parts from reference TRBV7-9 and TRBJ2-7): DTGVSQNPRHKITKRGQNVTFRCDPISEHNRLYWYRQTLGQGPEFLTYFQNEAQLEKSRLLSDRFSAERPKGSFSTLEIQRTEQGDSAMYLCASSRTSGEQYFGPGTRLTVT.

This chain uses TRBV30 with TRBJ2-2, with D hard to call. Per the germline V gene, CDR1 is GTSNPN and CDR2 is SVGIG (reference sequence). The CDR3 consists of 13 residues. V dropped 0 bases and J dropped 8 bases, with 10 bases sitting between them. The CDR3 DNA follows: TGTGCCTGGAGTGTACAATCGTGGGGGGAGCTGTTTTTT. Translating gives CAWSVQSWGELFF. The whole variable domain, remainder taken from reference TRBV30 and TRBJ2-2, is SQTIHQWPATLVQPVGSPLSLECTVEGTSNPNLYWYRQAAGRGLQLLFYSVGIGQISSEVPQNLSASRPQDRQFILSSKKLLLSDSGFYLCAWSVQSWGELFFGEGSRLTVL.

A word on this clone: Other DNA sequences within the sample encode an identical CDR3. The genes are TRBV9 and TRBJ2-3; D is unresolved. V dropped 0 bases and J dropped 2 bases, with 7 bases sitting between them. CDR3 length equals 14 residues. Germline CDR1 reads SGDLS; CDR2 reads YYNGEE. CDR3 in amino acids: CASSVARDTDTQYF. The CDR3 DNA sequence: TGTGCCAGCAGCGTAGCGAGAGACACAGATACGCAGTATTTT.

The V and J genes are TRBV7-2 and TRBJ2-2, with D perhaps matching TRBD1 (6 bases). Trimming left V 2 bases short and J 4 bases short, with 11 bases between. This CDR3 comprises 15 residues. The V gene's germline CDR1 is SGHTA and CDR2 FQGNSA. The CDR3 spells CASSLTDSGTGELFF. The CDR3 DNA reads as TGTGCCAGCAGCTTAACGGACAGTGGCACCGGGGAGCTGTTTTTT.

This clone was detected only a few times. This sample also contains other DNA sequences that code for the same CDR3. The chain has TRBV9 and TRBJ2-1; no firm D call. Trimming took 0 bases from V and 3 from J, leaving 7 bases between them. The CDR3 spans 14 residues. Germline V CDR1 and CDR2: SGDLS, YYNGEE. CDR3 nucleotide sequence: TGTGCCAGCAGCGTAGGGTCCAGCTACAATGAGCAGTTCTTC. Its protein is CASSVGSSYNEQFF.

This rearrangement joins TRBV6-1 to TRBJ1-4; tentatively, D is TRBD1 (5 bases). This CDR3 has 12 residues. Germline V lookup: CDR1 MNHNS, CDR2 SASEGT. Trimming removed 4 bases from V and 6 bases from J, with 6 bases in between. This CDR3 reads CASSAGYEKLFF. The DNA of the CDR3 is TGTGCCAGCAGTGCAGGGTATGAAAAACTGTTTTTT.

The rearrangement joins TRBV30 to TRBJ1-1; perhaps TRBD1 as D (5 bases). CDR3 length: 10 residues. Trimming took off 8 bases at V and 1 base at J, with 5 bases between the two ends. In germline, CDR1 is GTSNPN, CDR2 SVGIG (reference sequence). This chain's CDR3 is CAGTNTEAFF. The CDR3 DNA reads as TGTGCCGGGACGAACACTGAAGCTTTCTTT.

Written as DNA, the CDR3 is TGTGCCAGCAGCTTCGGTCAGGAGTACGAGCAGTACTTC. Its translation is CASSFGQEYEQYF. The gene calls are TRBV7-3 and TRBJ2-7; D gene uncertain. Trimming took off 3 bases at V and 4 bases at J, with 10 bases between the two ends. Germline CDR1 and CDR2: SGHTA and FQGTGA. CDR3 size: 13 residues.

This chain connects TRBV11-2 to TRBJ2-7; D uncertain. Trimming shortened V by 1 base and J by 2 bases, and 12 bases separated the two germline ends. Germline V gene lookup returns CDR1 SGHAT and CDR2 FQNNGV. CDR3 length: 15 residues. Here the CDR3 DNA reads TGTGCCAGCAGCTTAGTTCCGCAGATAGCCTACGAGCAGTACTTC. Translation gives CASSLVPQIAYEQYF.

This chain links TRBV2 with TRBJ1-3, with 8 bases identical to TRBD1. Germline V gives CDR1 SNHLY, CDR2 FYNNEI. Germline trimming cut 8 bases from V and 6 bases from J; bases unmatched to any gene: 12. This CDR3 has 15 amino acids. The CDR3 loop reads CASGEDREKANTIYF. CDR3 bases: TGTGCCAGCGGAGAGGACAGGGAAAAAGCAAACACCATATATTTT.

This chain uses TRBV28 with TRBJ1-2; 7 bases are shared with TRBD1. The CDR3 totals 14 residues. The J segment lost 7 bases and the V segment lost 6 bases, leaving 11 bases of the junction unmatched. Looked up from germline, CDR1 is MDHEN and CDR2 is SYDVKM. The CDR3 DNA is TGTGCCAGCAGGTCTCCGGGACAGTCGGGTGGCTACACCTTC. This sequence encodes CASRSPGQSGGYTF.

The CDR3 DNA follows: TGTGCCAGCAGGGGGACAGGGGGTAACACTGAAGCTTTCTTT. This gives the protein CASRGTGGNTEAFF. The V call is TRBV6-5, the J call TRBJ1-1; 11 bases are a match to TRBD1. V dropped 6 bases and J dropped 2; count of bases not matched to a gene: 2. The CDR3 is 14 residues long. Looked up from germline, CDR1 is MNHEY and CDR2 is SVGAGI.

The V gene is TRBV30, the J gene TRBJ1-2; TRBD1 agrees at 9 bases. The germline gives CDR1 GTSNPN, CDR2 SVGIG (reference sequence). J lost 5 bases, V lost 0 bases, and 10 bases had no gene match. CDR3 length: 16 residues. CDR3 sequence (DNA): TGTGCCTGGAGTGTTGACTGGACAGGGGCTCTTTATGGCTACACCTTC. It yields the protein CAWSVDWTGALYGYTF.

This clone was detected only a few times. The gene calls are TRBV7-9 and TRBJ2-7; D unresolved. The CDR3 has 15 amino acids. Germline V lookup: CDR1 SEHNR, CDR2 FQNEAQ (reference sequence). V lost 5 bases and J lost 0, with 14 bases in between. The CDR3 nucleotides are TGTGCCAGCAGCCCACCCCCAAGGTTCTCCTACGAGCAGTACTTC. Residues: CASSPPPRFSYEQYF.

The chain couples TRBV29-1 to TRBJ1-2; no firm D call. Germline CDR1 reads SQVTM; CDR2 reads ANQGSEA. V lost 1 base to trimming and J lost 5 bases, with 11 bases between them. The CDR3 has 13 residues. The CDR3: CSVEVLETYGYTF. CDR3 DNA: TGCAGCGTTGAAGTGCTGGAGACTTATGGCTACACCTTC. Using reference TRBV29-1 and TRBJ1-2 for the parts outside the CDR3, the full variable domain is SAVISQKPSRDICQRGTSLTIQCQVDSQVTMMFWYRQQPGQSLTLIATANQGSEATYESGFVIDKFPISRPNLTFSTLTVSNMSPEDSSIYLCSVEVLETYGYTFGSGTRLTVV.

The rearrangement joins TRBV10-2 to TRBJ2-3, with 7 bases that match TRBD1. Germline CDR1 is WSHSY and CDR2 is SAAADI. There are 14 residues in the CDR3. The V segment lost 3 bases and the J segment 2 bases; nucleotides outside the gene matches: 2. DNA of the CDR3: TGCGCCAGCAGTGAACAGGGGCTCACAGATACGCAGTATTTT. Translating it yields CASSEQGLTDTQYF.

The rearrangement joins TRBV4-2 to TRBJ1-4; tentatively, D is TRBD1 (6 bases). V lost 0 bases and J lost 10, with 9 bases in between. Germline values: CDR1 LGHNA, CDR2 YNFKEQ. This CDR3 region has 13 residues. The CDR3 sequence is CASSQDRGGKLFF. In nucleotides, the CDR3 is TGTGCCAGCAGCCAAGATAGGGGGGGAAAACTGTTTTTT.

As regards this clone: One junction end disagrees with the germline gene, perhaps due to a read error. This chain links TRBV29-1 with TRBJ2-5, with a weak D call TRBD1 (6 bases). The CDR3 is made up of 14 amino acids. Germline CDR1 SQVTM, CDR2 ANQGSEA. For the CDR3, the DNA is TGCAGCGTCGAAGGGGGTGGAGAGAAAGGAGCCCAGTACTTC. Its translation: CSVEGGGEKGAQYF.